This T cell receptor (beta chain) was documented in a study of vaccination effects on CD4 cells after COVID-19 (dated by TCRdb to between 2021 and 2022). Study-level background: In the ViraFEST assay, PBMC were stimulated with viral peptide pools, and TCR sequencing was then used to find antigen-specific CD4+ T cell clonotypes based on their expansion. The full study included 10 to 11 COVID-19 convalescent patients and several SARS-CoV-2-naive healthy vaccine recipients. Each well held roughly 2 million PBMC cultured in IMDM containing approximately 5.2% human AB serum, around 9.3 IU/ml IL-2 and gentamicin, along with 8 to 10 ug/ml peptides. Cultures from other donors in the study were sequenced using the Oncomine TCR Beta short-read assay on an Illumina iSeq 100. Post-vaccine samples across the study were collected a median of 72 days after the second dose, with a range of 14 to 241. The study compared SARS-CoV-2 spike-specific CD4+ TCR repertoires before and after mRNA vaccination in COVID-19 convalescent patients and infection-naive vaccine recipients. General conclusions and limits of the study: Limitations of the study were the small number of convalescent patients and the absence of early post-infection timepoints. In healthy vaccine recipients, vaccine-induced clones were almost all SARS-CoV-2 mono-reactive, with only 1 of 255 being cross-reactive with common cold coronaviruses. Both infection-induced and vaccine-induced clones contracted markedly at late post-vaccination timepoints, which is consistent with waning T cell responses.

The protocol used for the library was the immunoSEQ multiplex PCR assay. DNA from the cultured, isolated CD4+ T cells was subjected to TCR beta CDR3 sequencing. From the authors' description of their analysis: Non-productive TCR sequences were removed, reads were trimmed to the CDR3 region, and CDR3s of at least 7 amino acids were retained. The MANAFEST web app was used to pick out antigen-specific clonotypes by comparing their expansion in peptide wells with that in reference cultures. To count as positive, a clone had to show expansion at FDR<0.05 compared with the reference and with all other wells, an odds ratio above 5, and a frequency above 0.1% in two replicate wells. Clonotypes significantly expanded in SARS-CoV-2 spike wells and in at least one common cold coronavirus spike condition were defined as cross-reactive. CDR3 similarity was assessed by Levenshtein distance with the stringdist R package, and unrooted trees were built with ape in R 3.6.1. The table was pulled from immuneACCESS by TCRdb, which kept in-frame rearrangements only. Such tables lose some clones; where checked, under half of the loss comes from unresolved V genes, and the rest has no known cause. D and trimming were read from the DNA, whereas the V and J calls and clone size are those reported in that table. This sample gives 50,000 to 80,000 clones in total; around 80% of them show up just once. The ten biggest clones cover under 2.5% of the sample.

Comment on this clone: Its antigen remains unidentified. The input lacks base qualities; no much larger clone sits a single base away.

After around ten days of culture, CD4+ T cells were isolated with the EasySep CD4+ T cell isolation kit. Each participant got two doses of an mRNA SARS-CoV-2 vaccine, either BNT162b2 or mRNA-1273. Healthy vaccine recipients had no prior SARS-CoV-2 infection, confirmed by negative nucleocapsid antibodies before and after vaccination. Half of the culture medium was replaced with fresh IL-2-containing medium on days 3 and 7. Unless noted otherwise, every peptide stimulation condition was grown in triplicate wells. Using Ficoll-Paque Plus gradient centrifugation, PBMC were separated from whole blood and then either used fresh or cryopreserved at -140C. Genomic DNA was extracted from cultured CD4+ T cells with the QIAamp micro DNA kit. V loses 0 bases, J loses 3 bases, and the germline ends lie 5 bases apart. The CDR3 covers 13 residues, taking in both the cysteine and the phenylalanine. Only the CDR3 DNA is retained, 39 bases long and in frame from the first base. CDR1 and CDR2 (KGHSH, LQKENI) derive from the germline V gene.

The receptor chain draws on TRBV18 and TRBJ1-1; the D gene cannot be resolved reliably. The receptor's source is a human donor who received a COVID-19 vaccine. The sequences come from CD4+ T cells from PBMCs cultured without peptide, collected after COVID-19 vaccination. The CDR3 is CASSPPLYTEAFF. The DNA sequence follows: TGTGCCAGCTCACCACCTCTCTACACTGAAGCTTTCTTT.